This T cell receptor beta chain is drawn from a study of cytomegalovirus exposure and HLA in healthy donors. General study results and limits: There were three CMV-associated chains whose specificity for CMV antigens was confirmed in vitro. Compared with the approximately 680-donor mean, an Asian-associated ancestry cluster reportedly had fewer N-insertions, according to a later analysis. Most subjects had HLA-A and HLA-B alleles reportedly predicted accurately by TCR beta sequences.

This clone was counted between two and nine times. What it recognizes is unknown. The PCR was carried out with 60 Vbeta primers and 13 Jbeta primers. Profiled with immunoSEQ multiplex PCR; TCRdb holds only in-frame clones, not every one. The table lists about 140,000 clones, 76% of them singletons, with 1.8% in the top ten. This sequence originates from a man aged 35-49 years in good health and CMV-seronegative. The sample taken for sequencing was PBMCs.

Here the CDR3 DNA reads TGTGCCAGCTCACCCCGACAGGGGAGCACAGATACGCAGTATTTT. Translation: CASSPRQGSTDTQYF. This chain joins TRBV18 and TRBJ2-3; 8 bases fit TRBD1. The CDR3 is made up of 15 amino acids. Germline lookup yields CDR1 KGHSH and CDR2 LQKENI. V shed 3 bases and J 0 bases; nucleotides not matched to a gene: 2.